This T cell receptor (beta chain) was found in a study of OX40 agonist ivuxolimab in advanced cancers. Regarding the study as a whole: The CD4+ and CD8+ T cells in the blood had expanded clonally by week 6 at 0.1 to 3.0 mg/kg.

Germline values: CDR1 SGHRS, CDR2 YFSETQ. V dropped 3 bases and J dropped 10; count of bases not matched to a gene: 6. The CDR3 is 14 residues long. As to this clone: Its antigen is currently unknown. This CDR3 is also generated by other DNA sequences in the sample.

Method: immunoSEQ multiplex PCR; TCRdb's copy keeps in-frame clones and lacks some. The table lists some 86,000 clones, 70% to 90% of them singletons, with approximately 1.5% in the top ten. This TCR derives from an adult with an advanced solid tumor such as melanoma, head and neck, liver or kidney cancer. The sequences come from CD4+ or CD8+ T cells sorted from blood, collected in a trial of the OX40 agonist ivuxolimab. The J gene is TRBJ1-6, the V gene TRBV5-1; 8 bases fit TRBD1. Written as DNA, the CDR3 is TGCGCCAGCAGCTCCGGACAGGGTGACTCACCCCTCCACTTT. The encoded protein is CASSSGQGDSPLHF.